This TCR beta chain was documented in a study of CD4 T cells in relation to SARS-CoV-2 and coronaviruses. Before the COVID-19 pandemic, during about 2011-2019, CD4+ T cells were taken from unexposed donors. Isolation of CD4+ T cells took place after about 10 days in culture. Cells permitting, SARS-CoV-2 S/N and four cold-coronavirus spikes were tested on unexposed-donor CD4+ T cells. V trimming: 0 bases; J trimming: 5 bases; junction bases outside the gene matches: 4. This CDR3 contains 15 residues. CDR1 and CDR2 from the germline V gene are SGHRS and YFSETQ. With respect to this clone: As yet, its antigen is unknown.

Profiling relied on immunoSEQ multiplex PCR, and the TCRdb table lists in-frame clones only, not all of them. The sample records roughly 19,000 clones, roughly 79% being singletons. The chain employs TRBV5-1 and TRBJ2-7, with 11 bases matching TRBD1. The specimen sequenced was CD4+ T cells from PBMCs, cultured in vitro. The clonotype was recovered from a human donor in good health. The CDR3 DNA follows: TGCGCCAGCAGCTTGGTAGGACAGGGGGCCAACGAGCAGTACTTC. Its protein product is CASSLVGQGANEQYF.